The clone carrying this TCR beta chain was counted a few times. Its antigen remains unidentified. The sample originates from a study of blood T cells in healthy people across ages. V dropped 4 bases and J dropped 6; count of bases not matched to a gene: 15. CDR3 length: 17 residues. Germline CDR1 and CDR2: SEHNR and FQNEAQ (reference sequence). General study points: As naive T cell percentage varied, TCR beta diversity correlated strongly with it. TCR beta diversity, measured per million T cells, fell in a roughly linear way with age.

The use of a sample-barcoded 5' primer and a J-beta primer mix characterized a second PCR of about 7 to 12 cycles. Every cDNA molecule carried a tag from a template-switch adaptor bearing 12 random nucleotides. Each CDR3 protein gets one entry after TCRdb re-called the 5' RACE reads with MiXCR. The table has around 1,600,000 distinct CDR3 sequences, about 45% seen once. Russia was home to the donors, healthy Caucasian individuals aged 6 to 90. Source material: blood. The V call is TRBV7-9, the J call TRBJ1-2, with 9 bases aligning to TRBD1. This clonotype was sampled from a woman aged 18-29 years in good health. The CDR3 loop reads CASSSDGGQGFGNGYTF. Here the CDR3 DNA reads TGTGCCAGCAGCTCCGATGGGGGACAGGGATTTGGGAATGGCTACACCTTC.